The TCR beta chain under discussion was sequenced for a study of shared clonotypes between healthy human individuals (dated by TCRdb to about 2020). In the study overall: The cohort comprised two women and a few men aged 18 to 49 years. For each donor, three plates each were used for CD4 naive and CD4 memory, two plates were used for CD8 naive, and one plate was used for CD8 memory. To estimate repertoire size and how much clonotypes are shared between individuals, the study performed deep sequencing of blood TCR repertoires from about 5 healthy adults. To increase sequencing depth and limit assay-specific biases, TCR repertoire library preparation and sequencing were carried out by different laboratories using diverse techniques. Leukapheresis yielded between about 0.85 and 10 billion PBMCs per donor. General conclusions and limits of the study: Sharing across a handful of donors was observed for approximately 5% of naive CD4, 3.5% of naive CD8, about 2.5% of memory CD4, and roughly 0.4% of memory CD8 clonotypes. Only blood was sampled, and tissue TCR repertoires likely differ from those in blood. Estimated clonotype richness was generally larger for naive than for memory subsets. Pairwise subsampling indicated that sequencing depth was expected to affect the degree of clonotype sharing among donors. Rarefaction of sorted-subset datasets indicated incomplete sequencing despite the large sequencing depth. Because the study included only a small number of donors, the genetic and exposure-history diversity represented was limited. Clonotypes shared by all four sorted-subset donors showed higher generation probabilities than non-shared clonotypes.

Donors were healthy HIV-negative adults with no recently reported acute infections or vaccinations. All donors were Caucasian adults living in Nashville, Tennessee, USA. CD4+ T cells were enriched by magnetic negative selection; naive cells were then positively selected on CD45RA, and the negative fraction formed the memory subset. Blood was collected by leukapheresis, and PBMCs were isolated by Ficoll-Histopaque density gradient centrifugation and then cryopreserved in liquid nitrogen vapor phase. Purity and quantity of every magnetically sorted T cell population were checked by analytical flow cytometry. Genomic DNA was isolated from every sorted fraction and measured by UV absorbance on a Nanodrop 2000c. TCR CDR3 regions were amplified from genomic DNA by multiplex PCR using the deep immunoSEQ assay. Genomic DNA extracted from each cell subset was distributed evenly over all wells of several immunoSEQ 96-well plates, and each plate served as one replicate. For sorted subsets, around 200 ng genomic DNA, equal to 30,000 or so T cell genomes, was loaded into each replicate PCR. The purified libraries were quantified using a Qubit 3.0 fluorometer, sized with a Bioanalyzer 2100, and then quantified again using the KAPA Library Quantification kit. Every immunoSEQ 96-well plate was sequenced on a separate single-read 150-cycle Illumina NextSeq 550 flow cell. In the authors' own workflow: The immunoSEQ output contained only junctional sequences without quality scores, so filtering could not match that applied to full-length reads. To assign V/J genes and CDR3, sequences were annotated using PyIR, a Python wrapper for IgBLAST v1.9, with IMGT germline references. Reads were removed for weak V/J assignments (E-value above 1e-6), missing CDR3, stop codons, out-of-frame junctions, or ambiguous translated residues. V3J clonotypes were defined by identical inferred V gene, J gene, and CDR3 amino acid sequence. Percentage overlap between repertoires was calculated by dividing the number of shared unique clonotypes by the size of the smaller repertoire. Three approaches were used to assess repertoire richness: RTK rarefaction, the Chao1 estimator, and Recon v2.1 estimates of unobserved clonotypes. Generation probabilities were computed with OLGA for all TCRbeta clonotypes obtained by the gDNA method from four donors. In its TCRdb copy, this immuneACCESS table keeps in-frame sequences only and misses some clones. Where compared with another copy, unresolved V genes explain less than half of these, and the others have no known cause. V, J and clone size are those of that table, while D and trimming were read from the DNA. In all, the sample holds over a million clones, and approximately 80% of those were seen once. Together, the top ten hold roughly 0.56% of the sample.

Of note for this clone: It has no known antigen specificity. Base qualities are not at hand, and no much larger clone is one base apart.

This clonotype was sampled from a man aged 18 to 35 in good health. Some clones in this sample may be carry-over from other donors' samples. The specimen sequenced was memory CD4+ T cells from PBMCs. The label giving this sample's cell subset or site can be read as: CD45RA-negative fraction.

The DNA is TGTGCCAGCAGCTCACTGTCGGGACTAGCTTACAATGAGCAGTTCTTC. Its translation reads: CASSSLSGLAYNEQFF. The sequence joins TRBV5-4 to TRBJ2-1; 9 bases in the middle match TRBD2. CDR3 length: 16 amino acids, cysteine to phenylalanine. CDR3 DNA only is kept here, 48 bases in frame from base 1. Ends trimmed: V by 3 bases, J by 4 bases; bases unmatched to a gene: 8. CDR1 and CDR2, per the germline V gene (reference sequence), are SGHNT and YYREEE.